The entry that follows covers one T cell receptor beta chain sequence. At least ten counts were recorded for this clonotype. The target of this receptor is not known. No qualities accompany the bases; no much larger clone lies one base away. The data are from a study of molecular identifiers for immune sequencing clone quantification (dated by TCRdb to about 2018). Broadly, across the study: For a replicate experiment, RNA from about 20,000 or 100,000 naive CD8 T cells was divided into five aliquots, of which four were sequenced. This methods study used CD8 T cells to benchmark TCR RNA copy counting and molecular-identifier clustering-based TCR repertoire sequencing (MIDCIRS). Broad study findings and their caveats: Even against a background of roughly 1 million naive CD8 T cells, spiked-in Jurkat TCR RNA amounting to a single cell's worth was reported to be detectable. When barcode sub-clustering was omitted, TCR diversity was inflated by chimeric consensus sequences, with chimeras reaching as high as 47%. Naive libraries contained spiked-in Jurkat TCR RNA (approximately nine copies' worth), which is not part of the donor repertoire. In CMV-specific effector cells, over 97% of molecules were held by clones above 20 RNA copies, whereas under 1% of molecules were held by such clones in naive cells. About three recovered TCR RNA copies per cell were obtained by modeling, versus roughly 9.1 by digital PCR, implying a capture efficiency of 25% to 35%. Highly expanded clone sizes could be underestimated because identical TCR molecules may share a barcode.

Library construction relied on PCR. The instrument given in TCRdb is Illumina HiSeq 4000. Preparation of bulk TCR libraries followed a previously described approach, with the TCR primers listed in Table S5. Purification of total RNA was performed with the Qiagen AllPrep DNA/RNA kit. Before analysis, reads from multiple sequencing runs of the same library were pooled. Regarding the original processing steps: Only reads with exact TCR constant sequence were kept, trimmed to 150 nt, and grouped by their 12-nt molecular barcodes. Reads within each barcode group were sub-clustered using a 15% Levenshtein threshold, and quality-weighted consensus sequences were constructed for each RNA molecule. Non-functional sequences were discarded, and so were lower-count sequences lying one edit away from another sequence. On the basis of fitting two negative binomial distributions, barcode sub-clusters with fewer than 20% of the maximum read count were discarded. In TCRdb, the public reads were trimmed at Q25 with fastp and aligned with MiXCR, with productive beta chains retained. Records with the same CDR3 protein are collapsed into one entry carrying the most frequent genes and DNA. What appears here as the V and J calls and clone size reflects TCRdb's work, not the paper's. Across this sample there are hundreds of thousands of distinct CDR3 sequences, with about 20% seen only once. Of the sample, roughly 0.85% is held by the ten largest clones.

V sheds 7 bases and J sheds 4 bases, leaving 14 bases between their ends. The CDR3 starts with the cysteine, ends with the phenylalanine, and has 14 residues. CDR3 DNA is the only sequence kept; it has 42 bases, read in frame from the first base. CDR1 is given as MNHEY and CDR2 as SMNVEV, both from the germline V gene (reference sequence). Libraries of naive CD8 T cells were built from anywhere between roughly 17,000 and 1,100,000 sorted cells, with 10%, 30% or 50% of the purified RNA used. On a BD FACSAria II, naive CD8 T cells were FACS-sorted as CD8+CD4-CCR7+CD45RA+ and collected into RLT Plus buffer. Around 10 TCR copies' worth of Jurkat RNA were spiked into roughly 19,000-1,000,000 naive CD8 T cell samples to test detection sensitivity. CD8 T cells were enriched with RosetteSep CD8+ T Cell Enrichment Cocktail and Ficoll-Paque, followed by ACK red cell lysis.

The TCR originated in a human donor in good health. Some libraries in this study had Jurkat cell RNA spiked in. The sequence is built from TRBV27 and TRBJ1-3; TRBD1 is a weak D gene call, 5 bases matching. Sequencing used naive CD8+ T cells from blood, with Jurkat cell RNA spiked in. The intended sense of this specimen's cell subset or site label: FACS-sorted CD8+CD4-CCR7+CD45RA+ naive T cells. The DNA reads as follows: TGTGCCAGCATTTCCGTCGACAGAGGAAACACCATATATTTT. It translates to CASISVDRGNTIYF.